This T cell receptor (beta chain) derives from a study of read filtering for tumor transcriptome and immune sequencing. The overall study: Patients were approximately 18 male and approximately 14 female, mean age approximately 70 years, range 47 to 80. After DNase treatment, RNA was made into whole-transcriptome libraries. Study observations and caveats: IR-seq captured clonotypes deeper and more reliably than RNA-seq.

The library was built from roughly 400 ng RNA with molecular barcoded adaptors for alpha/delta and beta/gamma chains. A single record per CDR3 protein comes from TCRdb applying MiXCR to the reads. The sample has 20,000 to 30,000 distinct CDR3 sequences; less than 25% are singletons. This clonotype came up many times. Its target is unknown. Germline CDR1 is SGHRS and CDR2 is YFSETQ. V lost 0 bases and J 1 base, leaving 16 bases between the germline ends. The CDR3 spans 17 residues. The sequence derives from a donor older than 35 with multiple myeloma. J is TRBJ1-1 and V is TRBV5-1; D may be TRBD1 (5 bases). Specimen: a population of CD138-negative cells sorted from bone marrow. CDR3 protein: CASSLGGGGGRNTEAFF. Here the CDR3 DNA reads TGCGCCAGCAGCTTGGGGGGCGGGGGTGGACGGAACACTGAAGCTTTCTTT. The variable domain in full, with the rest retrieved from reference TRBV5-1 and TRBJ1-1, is KAGVTQTPRYLIKTRGQQVTLSCSPISGHRSVSWYQQTPGQGLQFLFEYFSETQRNKGNFPGRFSGRQFSNSRSEMNVSTLELGDSALYLCASSLGGGGGRNTEAFFGQGTRLTVV.